This T cell receptor beta chain was identified in a study of blood T cell repertoires in COVID-19. Study-level background: Acute and convalescent COVID-19 specimens originated in the United States, Italy and Spain. T cells, B-cell-depleted T cells, or PBMCs provided the cDNA or gDNA that served as material.

Original handling: Reference gene primers were amplified, and this amplification served to estimate nucleated cell counts. The method was immunoSEQ multiplex PCR; TCRdb's version includes in-frame clones alone and lacks a portion of them. The V and J calls and clone size were taken over from that table, and D and trimming were inferred from the DNA. Among about 120,000 clones listed, about 81% were seen once. The TCR comes from a woman aged 45-60 years with acute or convalescent COVID-19. Sequenced: peripheral blood.

The CDR3 loop reads CASSLDVRGAGGDTQYF. CDR3 nucleotides: TGTGCCAGCAGCTTAGATGTACGGGGTGCAGGGGGGGATACGCAGTATTTT. The chain links TRBV11-2 to TRBJ2-3; TRBD1 is a possible D gene (7 bases). This CDR3 contains 17 residues. V was cut by 0 bases and J by 6 bases, with 19 bases left in between. The V gene's germline CDR1 is SGHAT and CDR2 FQNNGV.